Below are 31 T cell receptor beta chains sequenced from a single sample in a study of blood T cell repertoires in COVID-19. TCRdb keeps only in-frame clones here, not all; method: immunoSEQ multiplex PCR. Of 45,000 to 60,000 clones listed, approximately 88% are singletons. Sequenced sample: peripheral blood. These receptor sequences come from a man aged 45-65 years with active COVID-19.

J is TRBJ2-2 and V is TRBV6-5; TRBD2 matches 7 bases. Trimming at V came to 3 bases and at J to 4 bases, leaving 8 bases not matched to a gene. The germline gives CDR1 MNHEY, CDR2 SVGAGI. This CDR3 spans 16 amino acids. This CDR3 reads CASSYPASGSTGELFF. The CDR3 DNA is TGTGCCAGCAGTTATCCCGCTAGCGGTTCCACCGGGGAGCTGTTTTTT.

This sequence joins TRBV6-5 and TRBJ1-6; 7 bases are shared with TRBD1. The CDR3 has 14 residues. In germline, CDR1 is MNHEY, CDR2 SVGAGI. V lost 7 bases to trimming and J lost 6 bases; unmatched junction nucleotides: 6. CDR3 protein: CASIQDRVNSPLHF. The CDR3 DNA reads as TGTGCCAGCATCCAAGACAGGGTTAATTCACCCCTCCACTTT.

V and J are TRBV30 and TRBJ1-4, with D maybe TRBD1 (6 bases). The length of the CDR3 is 13 residues. V gave up 2 bases and J gave up 8 bases, with 12 bases separating them. Germline values: CDR1 GTSNPN, CDR2 SVGIG (reference sequence). The CDR3 spells CAWSHRVQEKLFF. The CDR3 DNA sequence: TGTGCCTGGAGTCACAGGGTGCAGGAAAAACTGTTTTTT.

The chain has TRBV4-2 and TRBJ2-1; D is ambiguous. In germline, CDR1 is LGHNA, CDR2 YNFKEQ. The CDR3 totals 12 residues. The V gene lost 1 base and the J gene lost 6 bases, with 4 bases spanning the gap. CDR3 amino acids: CASSQASNEQFF. The CDR3 region has the DNA TGTGCCAGCAGCCAAGCTTCCAATGAGCAGTTCTTC.

This chain links TRBV7-6 with TRBJ2-2; no clear D. V lost 4 bases to trimming and J lost 1 base, with 7 bases between them. The germline gives CDR1 SGHVS, CDR2 FNYEAQ. This CDR3 region has 14 residues. The CDR3 bases are TGTGCCAGCAGCTCCCCGGGGAACACCGGGGAGCTGTTTTTT. As protein: CASSSPGNTGELFF.

V usage is TRBV6-5 and J usage is TRBJ2-5, with 8 bases matching TRBD1. V shed 6 bases and J 1 base; nucleotides not matched to a gene: 1. CDR1 is MNHEY and CDR2 is SVGAGI in the germline V gene. This CDR3 comprises 13 residues. The CDR3: CASSRGLQETQYF. The CDR3 bases are TGTGCCAGCAGCAGGGGGCTCCAAGAGACCCAGTACTTC.

This clone has more than one count but fewer than ten. At the DNA level, this CDR3 is encoded by other sequences in the same sample as well. The rearrangement joins TRBV7-2 to TRBJ2-4, with 9 bases fitting TRBD1. Germline V gene data show CDR1 as SGHTA and CDR2 as FQGNSA. The junction had 6 bases not matched to a gene; V was cut back by 5 bases and J by 7 bases. The CDR3 totals 14 residues. CDR3 bases: TGTGCCAGCAGCCATGGGACAGGGAGGAACATTCAGTACTTC. Protein product: CASSHGTGRNIQYF. The full variable domain, completed using reference TRBV7-2 and TRBJ2-4, is GAGVSQSPSNKVTEKGKDVELRCDPISGHTALYWYRQSLGQGLEFLIYFQGNSAPDKSGLPSDRFSAERTGGSVSTLTIQRTQQEDSAVYLCASSHGTGRNIQYFGAGTRLSVL.

The chain has TRBV30 and TRBJ1-1; TRBD1 agrees at 7 bases. V lost 2 bases and J lost 5; bases outside the gene matches: 5. Germline V CDR1 and CDR2: GTSNPN, SVGIG (reference sequence). The CDR3 is 13 residues long. For the CDR3, the DNA is TGTGCCTGGAGTTACAGGGGAGGTACTGAAGCTTTCTTT. Translation gives CAWSYRGGTEAFF.

This clone was seen just once. The chain joins TRBV5-1 to TRBJ2-1, with D perhaps matching TRBD1 (6 bases). This CDR3 contains 15 residues. Germline V gene lookup returns CDR1 SGHRS and CDR2 YFSETQ. The V and J ends lost 7 bases and 8 bases respectively, with 22 bases between them. This CDR3 reads CASAPTGTPPDEQFF. The DNA for the CDR3 is TGCGCCAGCGCCCCGACAGGAACTCCCCCCGATGAGCAGTTCTTC.

The sample holds one count of this clone. The rearrangement uses TRBV18 and TRBJ1-1; 9 nucleotides agree with TRBD1. This CDR3 spans 17 amino acids. Germline CDR1 reads KGHSH; CDR2 reads LQKENI. Trimming took 2 bases from V and 5 from J; bases not matched to a gene: 12. CDR3 nucleotides: TGTGCCAGCTCACCATTGGGACAGGGATCGTTGGGGACTGAAGCTTTCTTT. Translation: CASSPLGQGSLGTEAFF.

The chain uses TRBV7-8 and TRBJ1-4; tentative D call: TRBD1 (5 bases). The CDR3 length is 16 residues. Germline CDR1 and CDR2: SGHVS and FQNEAQ. V was trimmed by 5 bases and J by 7 bases, leaving 20 bases between them. For the CDR3, the DNA is TGTGCCAGCAGCGAATACAGTTGGCAGGGCGGTGAAAAACTGTTTTTT. Its protein product is CASSEYSWQGGEKLFF.

The CDR3 reads CASSPRAAEQFF. CDR3 nucleotide sequence: TGTGCCAGCAGCCCCCGAGCGGCAGAGCAGTTCTTC. The V call is TRBV7-9, the J call TRBJ2-1; TRBD2 is a possible D gene (5 bases). The CDR3 has 12 amino acids. The V gene's germline CDR1 is SEHNR and CDR2 FQNEAQ (reference sequence). Trimming removed 5 bases from V and 10 bases from J, with 12 bases in between. The whole variable domain, remainder taken from reference TRBV7-9 and TRBJ2-1, is DTGVSQNPRHKITKRGQNVTFRCDPISEHNRLYWYRQTLGQGPEFLTYFQNEAQLEKSRLLSDRFSAERPKGSFSTLEIQRTEQGDSAMYLCASSPRAAEQFFGPGTRLTVL.

This clone was counted a single time. CDR3 DNA: TGTGCCAGCTCACCACTCGAAGGGGTTCAGCCCCAGCATTTT. It encodes CASSPLEGVQPQHF. This chain uses TRBV18 with TRBJ1-5; maybe TRBD1 (5 bases). Germline values: CDR1 KGHSH, CDR2 LQKENI. With 1 base removed from V and 6 bases from J, the gap between germline ends came to 10 bases. CDR3 length: 14 amino acids.

This chain connects TRBV28 to TRBJ1-1, with D possibly TRBD1 on 6 matching bases. The CDR3 covers 17 residues. Trimming removed 6 bases from V and 0 bases from J, with 20 bases in between. Germline lookup yields CDR1 MDHEN and CDR2 SYDVKM. The CDR3 protein is CASSPTGPGGMNTEAFF. CDR3 bases: TGTGCCAGCAGCCCGACAGGTCCTGGCGGCATGAACACTGAAGCTTTCTTT.

This sequence joins TRBV7-2 and TRBJ1-5, with 7 bases aligning to TRBD1. The CDR3 contains 14 residues. The germline V gene encodes CDR1 SGHTA and CDR2 FQGNSA. With V trimmed by 3 bases and J by 5 bases, 4 bases remained unmatched. The CDR3 DNA sequence: TGTGCCAGCAGCTTTCGACAGGGCGATCAGCCCCAGCATTTT. It is translated as CASSFRQGDQPQHF. The full variable domain, with the rest looked up from reference TRBV7-2 and TRBJ1-5, is GAGVSQSPSNKVTEKGKDVELRCDPISGHTALYWYRQSLGQGLEFLIYFQGNSAPDKSGLPSDRFSAERTGGSVSTLTIQRTQQEDSAVYLCASSFRQGDQPQHFGDGTRLSIL.

Notes on this clone: The junction departs from germline at one end; a sequencing error may be responsible. J is TRBJ2-7 and V is TRBV24-1; TRBD2 agrees at 9 bases. The germline CDR1 and CDR2 sequences are KGHDR and SFDVKD. This CDR3 is 13 amino acids long. The DNA of the CDR3 is TGTGCCACCAGTGATTTCCCGCGGGAGGGGCGGGGTTTC. Its protein is CATSDFPREGRGF.

This rearrangement joins TRBV9 to TRBJ1-2; 9 bases are a match to TRBD1. CDR1 and CDR2 from the germline V gene are SGDLS and YYNGEE. V lost 2 bases, J lost 6 bases, and 2 bases stayed unmatched. This CDR3 spans 13 amino acids. CDR3: CASSVDRGNGYTF. The CDR3 DNA is TGTGCCAGCAGCGTCGACAGGGGGAATGGCTACACCTTC.

The chain combines TRBV7-8 with TRBJ2-2; a weak D match, TRBD2 (6 bases). The germline CDR1 and CDR2 sequences are SGHVS and FQNEAQ. Trimming removed 5 bases at V and 3 bases at J, with 13 bases between. This CDR3 comprises 15 residues. The CDR3, as DNA: TGTGCCAGCAGCCTCGTGGGGACTTACACCGGGGAGCTGTTTTTT. It codes for CASSLVGTYTGELFF.

V is TRBV11-2 and J is TRBJ2-2, with 9 bases identical to TRBD1. The germline V gene encodes CDR1 SGHAT and CDR2 FQNNGV. Trimming removed 5 bases from V and 2 bases from J; junction bases left unmatched: 12. The CDR3 length is 18 residues. Here the CDR3 reads CASSSLFGQGSNTGELFF. DNA for the CDR3: TGTGCCAGCAGCAGCCTTTTCGGACAGGGGAGTAACACCGGGGAGCTGTTTTTT.

V usage is TRBV13 and J usage is TRBJ1-3; 7 bases are a match to TRBD1. The CDR3 is made up of 16 amino acids. The V and J ends lost 6 bases and 0 bases, in that order; junction bases with no gene match: 8. Germline V lookup: CDR1 PRHDT, CDR2 FYEKMQ (reference sequence). The CDR3 DNA sequence: TGTGCCAGCAGTTCCCGACAGGGACCCTCTGGAAACACCATATATTTT. It encodes CASSSRQGPSGNTIYF.

The V gene is TRBV5-6, the J gene TRBJ1-2, with 7 bases aligning to TRBD1. Germline lookup yields CDR1 SGHDT and CDR2 YYEEEE. V was clipped by 3 bases and J by 3 bases; unmatched bases: 17. The CDR3 contains 18 residues. This chain's CDR3 is CASSYTGAPPEGDYGYTF. CDR3 coding DNA: TGTGCCAGCAGCTACACAGGGGCCCCCCCCGAGGGCGACTATGGCTACACCTTC.

The chain recombines TRBV27 with TRBJ2-5, with a possible D match to TRBD2 (5 bases). Germline V lookup: CDR1 MNHEY, CDR2 SMNVEV (reference sequence). V lost 6 bases, J lost 5 bases, and 16 bases lay in between. The CDR3 is 14 residues long. DNA of the CDR3: TGTGCCAGCAGACGCACCTGGGGAGCGGAGACCCAGTACTTC. This gives the protein CASRRTWGAETQYF.

The chain carries TRBV11-1 and TRBJ2-5; no firm D call. Looked up from germline, CDR1 is SGHAT and CDR2 is FQDESV (reference sequence). The CDR3 totals 13 residues. Trimming pared 5 bases from V and 5 bases from J, leaving 12 bases between. In DNA, the CDR3 is TGTGCCAGCAGCCGCAAGCCTTGGGAGACCCAGTACTTC. It encodes CASSRKPWETQYF.

V usage is TRBV20-1 and J usage is TRBJ2-1; perhaps TRBD2 as D (6 bases). Germline lookup yields CDR1 DFQATT and CDR2 SNEGSKA (reference sequence). V was pared by 5 bases and J by 8 bases, with 10 bases between. CDR3 length equals 11 residues. As DNA, the CDR3 is TGCAGTGCTCGCGGGGCCGATGAGCAGTTCTTC. Protein: CSARGADEQFF.

This chain uses TRBV11-3 with TRBJ1-2; TRBD1 is a possible D gene (6 bases). The CDR3 totals 13 residues. V was clipped by 5 bases and J by 8 bases, with 15 bases between them. Looked up from germline, CDR1 is SGHNT and CDR2 is YENEEA. CDR3 residues: CASSPRDKYGYTF. The CDR3 DNA sequence: TGTGCCAGCAGCCCGAGGGACAAGTACGGCTACACCTTC.

This chain joins TRBV7-8 and TRBJ1-4; 7 bases fit TRBD1. CDR1 is SGHVS, CDR2 FQNEAQ, per germline. CDR3 length equals 19 residues. V gave up 1 base and J gave up 1 base; unmatched junction bases: 12. The CDR3 bases are TGTGCCAGCAGCTTAGGCGACAGGGCCTCGCGTAAAACTAATGAAAAACTGTTTTTT. Amino acid sequence: CASSLGDRASRKTNEKLFF.

This clone was seen a few times. The V gene is TRBV19, the J gene TRBJ1-5, with TRBD1 as a possible D gene (5 bases). The CDR3 runs 13 residues. CDR1 and CDR2 from the germline V gene are LNHDA and SQIVND (reference sequence). V gave up 5 bases and J gave up 7 bases, with 12 bases separating them. The CDR3: CASSLGAGQPQHF. For the CDR3, the DNA is TGTGCCAGTAGTCTTGGGGCAGGGCAGCCCCAGCATTTT.

The V call is TRBV6-5, the J call TRBJ1-3, with D perhaps matching TRBD1 (5 bases). Germline CDR1 and CDR2: MNHEY and SVGAGI. The CDR3 contains 16 residues. Trimming left V 1 base short and J 0 bases short, with 10 bases between. As DNA, the CDR3 is TGTGCCAGCAGTTACTGGGACTTACGCTCTGGAAACACCATATATTTT. Amino acids: CASSYWDLRSGNTIYF.

The chain has TRBV29-1 and TRBJ2-3, with 8 positions matching TRBD1. Germline assignment: CDR1 SQVTM and CDR2 ANQGSEA. This CDR3 spans 13 amino acids. J gave up 2 bases and V 6 bases, and 4 bases lay outside the gene matches. In DNA form, the CDR3 reads TGCAGCGTCAGGGGGCCGAACACAGATACGCAGTATTTT. Translation gives CSVRGPNTDTQYF.

The rearrangement links TRBV14 to TRBJ1-1; D unclear. Germline V gene sequence: CDR1 SGHDN, CDR2 FVKESK. V was shortened by 5 bases and J by 4 bases, with 11 bases between the two germline ends. The CDR3 is made up of 13 amino acids. CDR3 sequence: CASSSAGVTEAFF. The DNA of the CDR3 is TGTGCCAGCAGCTCAGCTGGAGTCACTGAAGCTTTCTTT.

The V gene is TRBV27, the J gene TRBJ2-3; 11 bases match TRBD1. With V trimmed by 4 bases and J by 1 base, 7 bases remained unmatched. CDR1 MNHEY and CDR2 SMNVEV come from the germline V gene (reference sequence). This CDR3 contains 17 residues. In DNA form, the CDR3 reads TGTGCCAGCAGTTCCCGGGACAGGGGGGATGGCACAGATACGCAGTATTTT. The encoded protein is CASSSRDRGDGTDTQYF.